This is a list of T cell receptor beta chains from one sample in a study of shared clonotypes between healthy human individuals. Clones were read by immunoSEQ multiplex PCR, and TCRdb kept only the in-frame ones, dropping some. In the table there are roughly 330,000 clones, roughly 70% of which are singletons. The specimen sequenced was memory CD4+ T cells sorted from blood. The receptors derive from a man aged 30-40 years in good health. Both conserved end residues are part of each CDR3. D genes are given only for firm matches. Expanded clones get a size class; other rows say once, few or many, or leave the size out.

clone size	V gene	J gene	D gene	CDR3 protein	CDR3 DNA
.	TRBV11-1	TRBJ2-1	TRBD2	CASRRSGRDEQFF	TGTGCCAGCAGACGTAGCGGGAGGGATGAGCAGTTCTTC
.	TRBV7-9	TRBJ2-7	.	CASSPGVGYEQYF	TGTGCCAGCAGCCCAGGGGTCGGGTACGAGCAGTACTTC
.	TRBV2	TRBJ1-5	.	CASSESQGQPQHF	TGTGCCAGCAGTGAGTCCCAAGGGCAGCCCCAGCATTTT
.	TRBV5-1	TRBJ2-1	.	CATSSPAGTGEQFF	TGCGCCACCAGCTCCCCCGCGGGGACGGGGGAGCAGTTCTTC
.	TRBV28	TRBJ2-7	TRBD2	CASSYTGTSGREEQYF	TGTGCCAGCAGTTATACCGGGACTAGCGGGAGGGAGGAGCAGTACTTC
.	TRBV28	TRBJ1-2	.	CASSFRGEIYTF	TGTGCCAGCAGTTTCCGCGGGGAGATCTACACCTTC
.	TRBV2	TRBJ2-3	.	CASSGGMRTDTQYF	TGTGCCAGCTCCGGGGGCATGAGAACAGATACGCAGTATTTT
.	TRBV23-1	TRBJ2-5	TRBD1	CASSQLDRDQETQYF	TGCGCCAGCAGTCAACTGGACAGGGACCAAGAGACCCAGTACTTC
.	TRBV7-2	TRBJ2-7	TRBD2	CASSRGGPRNEQYF	TGTGCCAGCAGTCGCGGGGGGCCTCGGAACGAGCAGTACTTC
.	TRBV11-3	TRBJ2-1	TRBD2	CASSWTSGTGQFF	TGTGCCAGCAGCTGGACTAGCGGTACAGGGCAGTTCTTC
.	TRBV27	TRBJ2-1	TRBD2	CASSPPTLAGARNEQFF	TGTGCCAGCAGTCCTCCGACCTTAGCGGGAGCCCGCAATGAGCAGTTCTTC
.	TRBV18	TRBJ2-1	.	CASSHEGLGNNEQFF	TGTGCCAGCTCACACGAGGGACTGGGTAACAATGAGCAGTTCTTC
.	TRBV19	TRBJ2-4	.	CASSHYPTGRAKNIQYF	TGTGCCAGTAGTCACTACCCCACAGGGAGGGCCAAAAACATTCAGTACTTC
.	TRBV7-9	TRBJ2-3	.	CASSTGRTDTQYF	TGTGCCAGCAGCACTGGGCGTACAGATACGCAGTATTTT
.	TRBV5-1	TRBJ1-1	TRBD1	CASSLAGGGTVRTSAFF	TGCGCCAGCAGCCTCGCCGGAGGTGGGACAGTTAGGACCTCTGCTTTCTTT
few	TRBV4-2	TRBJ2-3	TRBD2	CASSQDPSGLSTDTQYF	TGTGCCAGCAGCCAAGATCCTAGCGGGTTAAGCACAGATACGCAGTATTTT
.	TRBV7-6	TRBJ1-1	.	CASSPRGIVNTEAFF	TGTGCCAGCAGCCCAAGGGGGATAGTGAACACTGAAGCTTTCTTT
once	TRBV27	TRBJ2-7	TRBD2	CASSSGTSGIYEQYF	TGTGCCAGCAGTTCCGGGACTAGCGGGATCTACGAGCAGTACTTC
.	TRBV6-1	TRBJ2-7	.	CASSGITYEQYF	TGTGCCAGCAGTGGAATAACGTACGAGCAGTACTTC